The following is a TCR beta chain sequence with its context. Quantitative 5'-RACE with molecular barcodes generated TCR beta libraries. Each CDR3 protein gets one entry after TCRdb re-called the 5' RACE reads with MiXCR. The sample has about 350,000 distinct CDR3 sequences, 20% to 25% seen once. The CDR3 runs to 13 residues. With 3 bases removed from V and 3 bases from J, the gap between germline ends came to 12 bases. Per the germline V gene, CDR1 is DFQATT and CDR2 is SNEGSKA (reference sequence). This entry is derived from a study of CD8 T cells in ankylosing spondylitis. The chain joins TRBV20-1 to TRBJ2-7; no reliable D call. Sequenced input: blood, either unsorted or a sorted T cell fraction (not recorded which). The receptor's source is a male donor with ankylosing spondylitis or in good health (not recorded which). Here the CDR3 reads CSASFSAVYEQYF. The CDR3, as DNA: TGCAGTGCTAGCTTTAGTGCGGTCTACGAGCAGTACTTC.